These T cell receptor beta chains were read from a single sample in a study of cytotoxic CD8 clonotypes in ibrutinib-treated CLL. Data came from immunoSEQ multiplex PCR; TCRdb stores just in-frame clones and leaves some out. The table lists about 97,000 clones, more than 75% of them singletons. The sequencing used PBMCs, collected after 12 months of ibrutinib treatment. These receptors were collected from a human donor with chronic lymphocytic leukemia. Each CDR3 is given with its conserved first and last residue. D genes are given only for firm matches. The size entry is marked missing in some rows and otherwise reads once, few, many or a size class.

abundance,d_gene,v_gene,j_gene,len,CDR3aa,CDR3nt
few,NA,TRBV2,TRBJ1-6,13,CASSASGRSPLHF,TGTGCCAGCAGTGCTTCGGGGCGGTCACCCCTCCACTTT
NA,NA,TRBV7-9,TRBJ2-7,14,CASSLLGQAYEQYF,TGTGCCAGCAGCTTACTGGGACAAGCTTACGAGCAGTACTTC
NA,TRBD2,TRBV7-3,TRBJ2-3,15,CASSLIAGVTDTQYF,TGTGCCAGCAGCTTAATAGCGGGCGTAACAGATACGCAGTATTTT
NA,TRBD1,TRBV7-8,TRBJ2-1,15,CASSWGTGTGNEQFF,TGTGCCAGCAGCTGGGGGACAGGGACGGGCAATGAGCAGTTCTTC
NA,NA,TRBV6-6,TRBJ1-5,14,CASSKGGYNQPQHF,TGTGCCAGCAGTAAAGGGGGTTACAATCAGCCCCAGCATTTT
once,NA,TRBV12-5,TRBJ1-6,15,CASGSGTGGNSPLHF,TGTGCTAGTGGCTCTGGGACGGGTGGGAATTCACCCCTCCACTTT
NA,NA,TRBV28,TRBJ2-2,15,CASSLTGVNTGELFF,TGTGCCAGCAGTTTAACGGGCGTGAACACCGGGGAGCTGTTTTTT
NA,NA,TRBV30,TRBJ2-7,11,CAWDTSYEQYF,TGTGCCTGGGACACGTCCTACGAGCAGTACTTC
NA,TRBD1,TRBV5-6,TRBJ1-1,14,CASSSDREVTEAFF,TGTGCCAGCAGCTCGGACAGGGAAGTTACTGAAGCTTTCTTT
NA,NA,TRBV29-1,TRBJ1-1,15,CSVEGAGKMNTEAFF,TGCAGCGTTGAGGGGGCAGGGAAAATGAACACTGAAGCTTTCTTT
once,NA,TRBV28,TRBJ2-5,14,CASSLPDSQETQYF,TGTGCCAGCAGTTTACCGGACAGCCAAGAGACCCAGTACTTC
NA,NA,TRBV4-2,TRBJ2-6,15,CASSPRDSGANVLTF,TGTGCCAGCAGCCCTAGAGACTCTGGGGCCAACGTCCTGACTTTC
NA,TRBD1,TRBV7-9,TRBJ1-1,14,CASSSTGAGTEAFF,TGTGCCAGCAGCTCGACAGGGGCAGGGACTGAAGCTTTCTTT
NA,TRBD1,TRBV6-1,TRBJ1-6,13,CASRDRGNSPLHF,TGTGCCAGCAGGGACAGGGGTAATTCACCCCTCCACTTT
once,NA,TRBV18,TRBJ1-3,18,CASSPGAGAIGSGNTIYF,TGTGCCAGCTCACCAGGGGCGGGGGCCATCGGCTCTGGAAACACCATATATTTT
NA,TRBD2,TRBV29-1,TRBJ2-3,17,CSCPLAGDLSPSGTQYF,TGCAGCTGCCCACTAGCGGGGGACCTATCCCCCAGCGGTACGCAGTATTTT
few,NA,TRBV6-5,TRBJ2-4,11,CASSYRGIQYF,TGTGCCAGCAGTTACCGGGGCATTCAGTACTTC
once,NA,TRBV23-1,TRBJ2-7,13,CARKFGGCYEQYF,TGCGCCAGGAAATTTGGGGGCTGCTACGAGCAGTACTTC
NA,TRBD2,TRBV7-2,TRBJ2-2,17,CASSFSGGGTNTGELFF,TGTGCCAGCAGCTTTAGCGGGGGTGGAACGAACACCGGGGAGCTGTTTTTT
NA,NA,TRBV10-2,TRBJ1-1,12,CASSEFAGEAFF,TGCGCCAGCAGTGAGTTTGCTGGGGAGGCTTTCTTT
NA,NA,TRBV2,TRBJ1-5,14,CASSGKAGDQPQHF,TGTGCCAGCAGTGGAAAGGCAGGAGATCAGCCCCAGCATTTT
NA,TRBD1,TRBV27,TRBJ2-1,16,CASSLWAGGAPSEQFF,TGTGCCAGCAGTTTATGGGCAGGGGGCGCCCCTTCTGAGCAGTTCTTC
once,NA,TRBV7-2,TRBJ2-4,13,CASSFPEAHIQYF,TGTGCCAGCAGCTTCCCCGAAGCACACATTCAGTACTTC
few,NA,TRBV2,TRBJ2-7,11,CASSAFYEQYF,TGTGCCAGCAGTGCCTTCTACGAGCAGTACTTC
NA,NA,TRBV7-2,TRBJ1-1,16,CASSLRAHRWNTEAFF,TGTGCCAGCAGCTTAAGGGCTCACAGGTGGAACACTGAAGCTTTCTTT
NA,NA,TRBV5-1,TRBJ2-1,11,CASSFFNEQFF,TGCGCCAGCAGCTTCTTCAATGAGCAGTTCTTC
NA,NA,TRBV29-1,TRBJ2-7,12,CSVRQSIYEQYF,TGCAGCGTTCGACAGTCCATCTACGAGCAGTACTTC
NA,NA,TRBV7-9,TRBJ1-1,13,CASSFGSGGEAFF,TGTGCCAGCAGCTTCGGATCGGGGGGTGAAGCTTTCTTT